This TCR beta chain derives from a study of T cells in Graves' hyperthyroidism and ophthalmopathy. Study-wide context: Once the initial diagnosis was made, peripheral blood was obtained before any treatment. Findings and caveats of the study: Most thyroid clonotypes with frequency above 0.001 were detected in blood. Stable hyperthyroidism was told apart from ophthalmopathy by a model built on 13 V-J features.

Clinical symptoms, serum thyroxine and TRAb, thyroid ultrasound and orbital computed tomography together formed the diagnostic basis. Unmatched junction bases numbered 0, after V lost 4 bases and J lost 4 bases. The CDR3 length is 13 residues. Germline V lookup: CDR1 MRHNA, CDR2 SNTAGT. This clonotype was picked up a small number of times. Antigen unknown. Template material for amplifying TCR beta CDR3 regions consisted of RNA transcripts. Researchers ran a first-round RT-PCR on the TCR CDR3 using the HTBI primer set. MiXCR was run by TCRdb on the multiplex PCR reads, yielding one entry per CDR3 protein. The sample lists 220,000 or so distinct CDR3 sequences; less than 20% were seen once.

The chain is built from TRBV6-4 and TRBJ2-2, with TRBD2 matching over 7 bases. This clonotype was obtained from a woman between 18 and 29 years old with Graves' ophthalmopathy. Sequenced: blood. The CDR3 reads CASSGTSTGELFF. The CDR3 DNA follows: TGTGCCAGCAGTGGGACTAGCACCGGGGAGCTGTTTTTT.